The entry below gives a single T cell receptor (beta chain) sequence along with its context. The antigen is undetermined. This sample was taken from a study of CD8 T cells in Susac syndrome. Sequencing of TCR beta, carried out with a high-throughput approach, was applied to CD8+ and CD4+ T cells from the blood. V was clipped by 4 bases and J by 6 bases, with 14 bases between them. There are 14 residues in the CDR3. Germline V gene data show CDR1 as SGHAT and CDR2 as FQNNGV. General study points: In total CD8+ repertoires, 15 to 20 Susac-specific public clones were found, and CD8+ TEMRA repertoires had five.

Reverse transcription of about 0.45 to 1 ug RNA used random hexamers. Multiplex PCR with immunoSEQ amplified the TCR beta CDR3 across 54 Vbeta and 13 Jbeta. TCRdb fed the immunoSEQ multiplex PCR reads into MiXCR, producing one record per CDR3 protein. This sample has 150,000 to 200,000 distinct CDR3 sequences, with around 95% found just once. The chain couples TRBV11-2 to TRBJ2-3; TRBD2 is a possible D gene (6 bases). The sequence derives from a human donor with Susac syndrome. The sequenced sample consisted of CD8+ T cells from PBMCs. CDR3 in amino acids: CASSSLRGSDTQYF. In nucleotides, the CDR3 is TGTGCCAGCAGCTCCCTACGGGGGTCGGATACGCAGTATTTT.